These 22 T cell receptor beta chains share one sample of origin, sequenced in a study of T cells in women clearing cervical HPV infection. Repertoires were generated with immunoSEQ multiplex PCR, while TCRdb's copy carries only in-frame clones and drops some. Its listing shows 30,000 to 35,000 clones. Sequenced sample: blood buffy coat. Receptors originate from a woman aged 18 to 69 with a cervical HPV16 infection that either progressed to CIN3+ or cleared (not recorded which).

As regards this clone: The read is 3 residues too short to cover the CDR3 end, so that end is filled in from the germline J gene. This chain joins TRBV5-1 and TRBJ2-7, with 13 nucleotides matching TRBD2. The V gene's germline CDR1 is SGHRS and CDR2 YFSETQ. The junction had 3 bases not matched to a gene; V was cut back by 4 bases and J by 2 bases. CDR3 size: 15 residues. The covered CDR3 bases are TGCGCCAGCAGCCTAGGACTAGCGGGGGCCTACGAG. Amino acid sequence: CASSLGLAGAYE. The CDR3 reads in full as CASSLGLAGAYEQYF. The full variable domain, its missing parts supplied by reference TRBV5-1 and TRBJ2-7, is KAGVTQTPRYLIKTRGQQVTLSCSPISGHRSVSWYQQTPGQGLQFLFEYFSETQRNKGNFPGRFSGRQFSNSRSEMNVSTLELGDSALYLCASSLGLAGAYEQYFGPGTRLTVT.

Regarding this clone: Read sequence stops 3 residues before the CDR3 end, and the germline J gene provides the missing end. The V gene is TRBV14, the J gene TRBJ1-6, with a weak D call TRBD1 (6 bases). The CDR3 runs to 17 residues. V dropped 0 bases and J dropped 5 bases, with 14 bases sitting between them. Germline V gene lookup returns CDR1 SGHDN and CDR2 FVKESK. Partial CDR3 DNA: TGTGCCAGCAGCCAAGAGGGGGGGGCGCCTCATAATTCACCC. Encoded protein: CASSQEGGAPHNSP. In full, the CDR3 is CASSQEGGAPHNSPLHF.

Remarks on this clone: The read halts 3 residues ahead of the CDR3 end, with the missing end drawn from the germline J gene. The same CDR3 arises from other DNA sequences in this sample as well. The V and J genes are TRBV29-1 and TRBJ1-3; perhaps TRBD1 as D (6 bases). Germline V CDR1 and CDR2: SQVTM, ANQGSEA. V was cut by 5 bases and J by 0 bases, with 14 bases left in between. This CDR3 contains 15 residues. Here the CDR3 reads CSVSDRTGSGNTIYF. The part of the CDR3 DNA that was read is TGCAGCGTTTCTGACAGGACCGGCTCTGGAAACACC. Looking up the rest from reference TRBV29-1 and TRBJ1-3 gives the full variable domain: SAVISQKPSRDICQRGTSLTIQCQVDSQVTMMFWYRQQPGQSLTLIATANQGSEATYESGFVIDKFPISRPNLTFSTLTVSNMSPEDSSIYLCSVSDRTGSGNTIYFGEGSWLTVV.

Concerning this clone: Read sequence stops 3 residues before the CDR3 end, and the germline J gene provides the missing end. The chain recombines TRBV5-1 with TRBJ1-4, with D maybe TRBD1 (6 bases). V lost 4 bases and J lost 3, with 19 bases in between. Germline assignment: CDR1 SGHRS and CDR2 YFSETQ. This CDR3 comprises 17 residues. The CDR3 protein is CASSPTGRGRSNEKLFF. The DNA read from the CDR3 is TGCGCCAGCAGCCCCACGGGCAGGGGCAGATCTAATGAAAAA.

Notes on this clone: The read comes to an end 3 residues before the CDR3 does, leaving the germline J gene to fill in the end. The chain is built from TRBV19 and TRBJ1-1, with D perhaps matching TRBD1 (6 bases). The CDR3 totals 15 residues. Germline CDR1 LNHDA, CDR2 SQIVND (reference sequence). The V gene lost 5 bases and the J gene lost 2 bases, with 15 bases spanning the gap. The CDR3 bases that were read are TGTGCCAGTAGTCCGCGGGACACCCTTAACACTGAA. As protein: CASSPRDTLNTE. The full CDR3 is CASSPRDTLNTEAFF.

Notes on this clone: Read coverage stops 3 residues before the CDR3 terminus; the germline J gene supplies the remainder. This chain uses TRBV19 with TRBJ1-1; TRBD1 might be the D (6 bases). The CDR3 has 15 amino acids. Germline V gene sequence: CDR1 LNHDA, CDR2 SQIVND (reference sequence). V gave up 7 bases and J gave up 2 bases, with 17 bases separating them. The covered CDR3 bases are TGTGCCAGTACTCCGTTAGACAGGAAAAACACTGAA. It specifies CASTPLDRKNTE. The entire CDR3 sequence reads CASTPLDRKNTEAFF.

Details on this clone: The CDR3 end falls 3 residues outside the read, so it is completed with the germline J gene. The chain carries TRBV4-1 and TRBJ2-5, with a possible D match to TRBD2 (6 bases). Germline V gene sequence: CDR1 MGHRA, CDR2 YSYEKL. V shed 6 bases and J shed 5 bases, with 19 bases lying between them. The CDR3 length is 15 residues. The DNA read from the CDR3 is TGCGCCAGCAGGAGATCCGGGACTCAGGGTGAGACC. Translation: CASRRSGTQGET. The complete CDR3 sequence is CASRRSGTQGETQYF.

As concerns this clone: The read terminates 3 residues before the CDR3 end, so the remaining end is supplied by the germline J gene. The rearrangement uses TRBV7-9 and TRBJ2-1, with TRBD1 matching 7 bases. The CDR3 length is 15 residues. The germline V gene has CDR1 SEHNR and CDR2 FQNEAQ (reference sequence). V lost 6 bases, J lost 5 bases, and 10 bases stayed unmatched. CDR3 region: CASRLTPGQNNEQFF. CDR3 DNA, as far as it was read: TGTGCCAGCAGGTTAACGCCGGGACAGAACAATGAG.

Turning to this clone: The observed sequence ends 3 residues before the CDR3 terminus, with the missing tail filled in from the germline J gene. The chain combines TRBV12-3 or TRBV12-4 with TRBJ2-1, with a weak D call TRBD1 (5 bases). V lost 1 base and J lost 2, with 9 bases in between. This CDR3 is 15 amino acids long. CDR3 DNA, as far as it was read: TGTGCCAGCAGTTTAGAGGGGAAGACCTACAATGAG. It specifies CASSLEGKTYNE. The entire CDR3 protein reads CASSLEGKTYNEQFF.

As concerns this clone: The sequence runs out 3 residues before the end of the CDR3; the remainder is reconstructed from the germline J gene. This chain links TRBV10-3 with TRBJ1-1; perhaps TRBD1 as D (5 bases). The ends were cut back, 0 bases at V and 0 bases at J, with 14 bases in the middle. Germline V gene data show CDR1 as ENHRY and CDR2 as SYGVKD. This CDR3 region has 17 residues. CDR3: CAISESYTTDLNTEAFF. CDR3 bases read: TGTGCCATCAGTGAGTCTTACACGACAGACTTGAACACTGAA.

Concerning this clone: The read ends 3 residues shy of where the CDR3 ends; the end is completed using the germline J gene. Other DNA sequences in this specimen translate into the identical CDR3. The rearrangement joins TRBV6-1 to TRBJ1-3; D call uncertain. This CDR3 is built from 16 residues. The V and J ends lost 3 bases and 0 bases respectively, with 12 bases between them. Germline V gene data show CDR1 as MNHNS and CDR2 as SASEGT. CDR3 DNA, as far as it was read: TGTGCCAGCAGTGAGGCGGCGGGGTCCTCTGGAAACACC. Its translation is CASSEAAGSSGNT. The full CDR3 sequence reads CASSEAAGSSGNTIYF.

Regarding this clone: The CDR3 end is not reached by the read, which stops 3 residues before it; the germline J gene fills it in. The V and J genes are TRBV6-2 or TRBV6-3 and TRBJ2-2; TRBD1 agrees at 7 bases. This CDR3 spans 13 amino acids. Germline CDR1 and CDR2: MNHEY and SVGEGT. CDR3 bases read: TGTGCCAGCAGTTCGACAGGGAGTGAAAAG. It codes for CASSSTGSEK. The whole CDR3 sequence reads CASSSTGSEKLFF.

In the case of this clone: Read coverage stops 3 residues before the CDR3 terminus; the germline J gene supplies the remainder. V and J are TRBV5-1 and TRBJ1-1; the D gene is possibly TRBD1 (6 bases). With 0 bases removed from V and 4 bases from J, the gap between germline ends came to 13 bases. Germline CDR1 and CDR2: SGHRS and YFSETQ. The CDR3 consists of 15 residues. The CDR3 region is CASSLGSDRLTEAFF. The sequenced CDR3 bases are TGCGCCAGCAGCTTGGGTTCGGACAGACTCACTGAA.

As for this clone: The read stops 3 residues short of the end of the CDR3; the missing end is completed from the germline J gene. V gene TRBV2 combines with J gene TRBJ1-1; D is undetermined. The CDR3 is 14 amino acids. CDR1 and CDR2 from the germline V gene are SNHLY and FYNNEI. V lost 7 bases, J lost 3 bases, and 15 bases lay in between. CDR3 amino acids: CASKRWAEDTEAFF. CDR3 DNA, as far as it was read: TGTGCCAGCAAAAGGTGGGCCGAGGACACTGAA.

The CDR3 bases that were read are TGTGCCAGCAGCTTATCTGTCTCTTTTGCCTACGAG. Its translation is CASSLSVSFAYE. The whole CDR3 sequence is CASSLSVSFAYEQYF. J is TRBJ2-7 and V is TRBV7-2; D not certain. The CDR3 extends 3 residues past the end of the read, so its final part is completed from the germline J gene. The CDR3 has 15 residues. Trimming removed 2 bases from V and 2 bases from J, with 13 bases in between. The germline CDR1 and CDR2 sequences are SGHTA and FQGNSA.

The covered CDR3 bases are TGCGCCAGCAGCTTTGAGGGGGCTCGCGAAAAA. Encoded protein: CASSFEGAREK. In full, the CDR3 reads CASSFEGAREKLFF. V gene TRBV5-1 combines with J gene TRBJ1-4; 7 nucleotides match TRBD1. The read ends 3 residues before the CDR3 terminus; that terminus is restored from the germline J gene. There are 14 residues in the CDR3. CDR1 and CDR2 from the germline V gene are SGHRS and YFSETQ. V dropped 2 bases and J dropped 8; count of bases not matched to a gene: 6. The variable domain in full, with the rest retrieved from reference TRBV5-1 and TRBJ1-4, is KAGVTQTPRYLIKTRGQQVTLSCSPISGHRSVSWYQQTPGQGLQFLFEYFSETQRNKGNFPGRFSGRQFSNSRSEMNVSTLELGDSALYLCASSFEGAREKLFFGSGTQLSVL.

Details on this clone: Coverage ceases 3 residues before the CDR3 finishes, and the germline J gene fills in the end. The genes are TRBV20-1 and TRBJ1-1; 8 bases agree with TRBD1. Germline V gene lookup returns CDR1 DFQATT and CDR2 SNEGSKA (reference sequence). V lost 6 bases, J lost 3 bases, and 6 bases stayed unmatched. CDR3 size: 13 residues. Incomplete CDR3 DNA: TGCAGTGCGCCAGGGGGCAGGGACACTGAA. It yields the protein CSAPGGRDTE. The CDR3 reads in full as CSAPGGRDTEAFF.

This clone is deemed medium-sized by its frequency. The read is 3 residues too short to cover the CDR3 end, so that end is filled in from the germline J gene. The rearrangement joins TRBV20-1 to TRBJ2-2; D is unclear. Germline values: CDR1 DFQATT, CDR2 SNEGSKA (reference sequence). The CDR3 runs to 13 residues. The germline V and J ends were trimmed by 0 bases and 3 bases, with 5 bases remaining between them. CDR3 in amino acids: CSARDRDTGELFF. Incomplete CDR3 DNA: TGCAGTGCTAGAGATCGGGACACCGGGGAG.

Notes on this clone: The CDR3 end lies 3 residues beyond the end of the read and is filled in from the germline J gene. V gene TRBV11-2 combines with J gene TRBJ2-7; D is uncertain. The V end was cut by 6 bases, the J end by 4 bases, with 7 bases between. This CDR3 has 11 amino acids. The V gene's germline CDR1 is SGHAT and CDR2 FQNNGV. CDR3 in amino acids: CASSFKYEQYF. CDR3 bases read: TGTGCCAGCAGTTTCAAATACGAG.

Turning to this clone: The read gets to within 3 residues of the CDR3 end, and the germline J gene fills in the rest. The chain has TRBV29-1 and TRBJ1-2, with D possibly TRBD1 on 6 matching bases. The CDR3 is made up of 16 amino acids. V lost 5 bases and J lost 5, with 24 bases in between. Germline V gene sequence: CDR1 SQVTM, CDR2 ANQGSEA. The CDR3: CSVRGLGGTGRYGYTF. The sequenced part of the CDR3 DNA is TGCAGCGTTCGTGGGCTTGGGGGAACAGGGAGGTATGGC.

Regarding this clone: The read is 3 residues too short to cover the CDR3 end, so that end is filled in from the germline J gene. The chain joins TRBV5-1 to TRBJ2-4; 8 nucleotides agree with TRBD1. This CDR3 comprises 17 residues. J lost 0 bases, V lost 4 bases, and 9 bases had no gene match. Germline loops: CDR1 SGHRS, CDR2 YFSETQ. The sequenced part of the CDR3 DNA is TGCGCCAGCAGCGGGACAGGACATATCCTAGCCAAAAACATT. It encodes CASSGTGHILAKNI. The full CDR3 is CASSGTGHILAKNIQYF.

The CDR3 reads CSAAGGNVRILYTF. Partial CDR3 DNA: TGCAGCGCGGCGGGGGGCAACGTCCGAATCCTC. V and J are TRBV29-1 and TRBJ1-2, with D perhaps matching TRBD1 (6 bases). The read falls 3 residues short of the CDR3 end, and the missing part is taken from the germline J gene. There are 14 residues in the CDR3. Germline loops: CDR1 SQVTM, CDR2 ANQGSEA. The variable domain in full, with the rest retrieved from reference TRBV29-1 and TRBJ1-2, is SAVISQKPSRDICQRGTSLTIQCQVDSQVTMMFWYRQQPGQSLTLIATANQGSEATYESGFVIDKFPISRPNLTFSTLTVSNMSPEDSSIYLCSAAGGNVRILYTFGSGTRLTVV.